One and the same sample provided the 15 T cell receptor beta chains below, sequenced in a study of shared clonotypes between healthy human individuals. Only in-frame clones appear in the TCRdb table, and some are missing; sequencing was by immunoSEQ multiplex PCR. This repertoire shows some 530,000 clones, about 84% found once; its top ten account for over 9.5%. The sequenced sample consisted of PBMCs. All receptors come from a middle-aged woman in good health. Some clones in this sample may be carry-over from other donors' samples.

J is TRBJ1-2 and V is TRBV19; 11 bases are shared with TRBD1. V lost 10 bases and J lost 9; bases outside the gene matches: 7. Germline V lookup: CDR1 LNHDA, CDR2 SQIVND (reference sequence). The CDR3 is made up of 12 amino acids. The CDR3 sequence: CAIGTGGLSYTF. The DNA of the CDR3 is TGTGCCATTGGGACAGGGGGTTTGAGCTACACCTTC.

This chain uses TRBV7-2 with TRBJ1-2; TRBD1 aligns across 8 bases. This CDR3 has 15 amino acids. The V and J ends lost 1 base and 5 bases, in that order; junction bases with no gene match: 6. The germline V gene has CDR1 SGHTA and CDR2 FQGNSA. CDR3 sequence (DNA): TGTGCCAGCAGCTTAGTCCCGGGACAGGAGTATGGCTACACCTTC. Amino acid sequence: CASSLVPGQEYGYTF.

The gene calls are TRBV6-1 and TRBJ2-3; TRBD1 is a possible D gene (5 bases). There are 13 residues in the CDR3. Germline V gene lookup returns CDR1 MNHNS and CDR2 SASEGT. Trimming pared 5 bases from V and 4 bases from J, leaving 10 bases between. The CDR3 loop is CASSWQGADTQYF. CDR3 DNA: TGTGCCAGCAGTTGGCAGGGCGCAGATACGCAGTATTTT.

V is TRBV30 and J is TRBJ1-5, with TRBD1 as a possible D gene (5 bases). The CDR3 has 15 residues. CDR1 is GTSNPN and CDR2 is SVGIG in the germline V gene (reference sequence). Trimming pared 0 bases from V and 5 bases from J, leaving 14 bases between. As DNA, the CDR3 is TGTGCCTGGAGTGTTTCCGGGAGGGGCCATCAGCCCCAGCATTTT. Translating it yields CAWSVSGRGHQPQHF.

This clone occurred once. The J gene is TRBJ2-3, the V gene TRBV7-3, with TRBD2 matching 13 bases. CDR3 length: 16 amino acids. CDR1 is SGHTA, CDR2 FQGTGA, per germline. V was clipped by 5 bases and J by 4 bases; unmatched bases: 6. CDR3 in amino acids: CASSLSGLAGADTQYF. In nucleotides, the CDR3 is TGTGCCAGCAGCCTAAGTGGACTAGCGGGAGCAGATACGCAGTATTTT. Together with reference TRBV7-3 and TRBJ2-3, the CDR3 gives the full variable domain: GAGVSQTPSNKVTEKGKYVELRCDPISGHTALYWYRQSLGQGPEFLIYFQGTGAADDSGLPNDRFFAVRPEGSVSTLKIQRTERGDSAVYLCASSLSGLAGADTQYFGPGTRLTVL.

The chain uses TRBV10-3 and TRBJ2-5, with TRBD2 matching over 7 bases. Germline lookup yields CDR1 ENHRY and CDR2 SYGVKD. V was pared by 5 bases and J by 5 bases, with 5 bases of the junction left unmatched. The CDR3 is 13 residues long. The CDR3: CAISSPGGETQYF. CDR3 bases: TGTGCCATCAGTTCTCCCGGGGGGGAGACCCAGTACTTC.

This chain uses TRBV28 with TRBJ2-7, with unresolved D. This CDR3 region has 12 residues. The V gene lost 4 bases and the J gene lost 3 bases, with 7 bases spanning the gap. In germline, CDR1 is MDHEN, CDR2 SYDVKM. In nucleotides, the CDR3 is TGTGCCAGCAGTTACCGGATCTACGAGCAGTACTTC. Translated: CASSYRIYEQYF.

A remark on this clone: The likely explanation is a read error, given a far larger clone one base away. The chain employs TRBV30 and TRBJ1-1; D unresolved. Germline assignment: CDR1 GTSNPN and CDR2 SVGIG (reference sequence). This CDR3 region has 13 residues. This CDR3 reads CAWDWNMNIEAFF. CDR3 DNA sequence: TGTGCCTGGGACTGGAACATGAACATTGAAGCTTTCTTT.

This chain uses TRBV30 with TRBJ1-1, with D uncertain. The germline gives CDR1 GTSNPN, CDR2 SVGIG (reference sequence). Trimming pared 2 bases from V and 1 base from J, leaving 5 bases between. CDR3 length: 12 residues. The CDR3 DNA is TGTGCCTGGAGTTGGCAGAACACTGAAGCTTTCTTT. Protein product: CAWSWQNTEAFF.

The gene calls are TRBV30 and TRBJ1-4; weak D call: TRBD1 (6 bases). The length of the CDR3 is 14 residues. Trimming pared 2 bases from V and 7 bases from J, leaving 14 bases between. Germline CDR1 is GTSNPN and CDR2 is SVGIG (reference sequence). Written as DNA, the CDR3 is TGTGCCTGGAGTTCAATGGGAGGGGGTGAAAAACTGTTTTTT. Protein product: CAWSSMGGGEKLFF.

This clone has a handful of counts. The chain uses TRBV5-1 and TRBJ2-7; either TRBD1 or TRBD2 may supply D (6 bases each). The ends were cut back, 4 bases at V and 2 bases at J, with 13 bases in the middle. CDR1 is SGHRS, CDR2 YFSETQ, per germline. The length of the CDR3 is 14 residues. For the CDR3, the DNA is TGCGCCAGCAGCCCCGTGAGGGGGGCCTACGAGCAGTACTTC. It is translated as CASSPVRGAYEQYF.

The chain carries TRBV28 and TRBJ2-6, with D possibly being TRBD1 (6 bases). V lost 5 bases to trimming and J lost 1 base, with 15 bases between them. The CDR3 contains 17 residues. Germline V CDR1 and CDR2: MDHEN, SYDVKM. The CDR3 coding sequence is TGTGCCAGCAGTGCCCCTTTTCAGGGGTCTGGGGCCAACGTCCTGACTTTC. Translation: CASSAPFQGSGANVLTF. The full variable domain, with the rest looked up from reference TRBV28 and TRBJ2-6, is DVKVTQSSRYLVKRTGEKVFLECVQDMDHENMFWYRQDPGLGLRLIYFSYDVKMKEKGDIPEGYSVSREKKERFSLILESASTNQTSMYLCASSAPFQGSGANVLTFGAGSRLTVL.

A note on this clone: A far bigger clonotype differs at one base, so this is likely a read error. Here the CDR3 reads CASSSSAATNVKLFF. The CDR3 DNA follows: TGTGCCAGCAGTTCCTCAGCTGCAACTAATGTAAAACTGTTTTTT. The chain is built from TRBV28 and TRBJ1-4; D remains unclear. This CDR3 has 15 amino acids. CDR1 and CDR2 from the germline V gene are MDHEN and SYDVKM.

This clone was recorded only once. A far larger clone is a single base away, which makes a read error likely. The chain joins TRBV5-6 to TRBJ2-5; no firm D call. In germline, CDR1 is SGHDT, CDR2 YYEEEE. The CDR3 has 12 residues. CDR3 in amino acids: CASSLGGETRYF. In nucleotides, the CDR3 is TGTGCCAGCAGCTTGGGCGGAGAGACCCGGTACTTC.

About this clone: The sample contains more than one DNA sequence encoding this CDR3. The DNA of the CDR3 is TGTGCCAGCAGCCCATCCTACGAGCAGTACTTC. Translated, it gives CASSPSYEQYF. The chain carries TRBV7-8 and TRBJ2-7, with D uncertain. Germline loops: CDR1 SGHVS, CDR2 FQNEAQ. This CDR3 comprises 11 residues. With 5 bases removed from V and 1 base from J, the gap between germline ends came to 3 bases.